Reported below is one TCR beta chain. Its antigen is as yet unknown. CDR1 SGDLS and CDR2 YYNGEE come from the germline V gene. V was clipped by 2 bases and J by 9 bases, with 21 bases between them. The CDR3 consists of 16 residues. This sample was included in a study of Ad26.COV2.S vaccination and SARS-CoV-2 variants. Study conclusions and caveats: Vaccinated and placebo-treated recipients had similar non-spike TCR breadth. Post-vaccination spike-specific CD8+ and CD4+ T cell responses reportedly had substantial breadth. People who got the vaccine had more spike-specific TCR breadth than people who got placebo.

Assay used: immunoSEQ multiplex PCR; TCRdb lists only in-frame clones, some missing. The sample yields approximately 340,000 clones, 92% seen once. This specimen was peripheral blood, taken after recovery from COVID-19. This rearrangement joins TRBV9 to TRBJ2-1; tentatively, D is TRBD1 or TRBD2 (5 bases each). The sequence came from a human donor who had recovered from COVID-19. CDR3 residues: CASSVTAYGAVSEQFF. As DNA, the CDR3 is TGTGCCAGCAGCGTCACGGCCTACGGGGCAGTCAGTGAGCAGTTCTTC.